This is a list of T cell receptor beta chains from one sample in a study of blood T cell repertoires in COVID-19. Sequenced by immunoSEQ multiplex PCR; TCRdb stores in-frame clones only, minus some. The table lists some 300,000 clones, just under 90% of them singletons. The sample comprised peripheral blood. The receptors were sampled from a woman aged 45-65 years with COVID-19, enrolled during active disease. The CDR3 runs from the conserved cysteine through the conserved F or W. The order of the fields is clone size, J gene, D gene, V gene, CDR3 protein, CDR3 DNA. The D gene is left open where the match is weak. A clone size is listed for some rows: how often the clone was seen (once, few, many), or a class if it is expanded.

.	TRBJ1-6	.	TRBV5-1	CASSQTRTLGQNSPLHF	TGCGCCAGCAGCCAAACGAGGACACTCGGACAGAATTCACCCCTCCACTTT
.	TRBJ1-6	.	TRBV19	CASGLSYNSPLHF	TGTGCCAGTGGGCTCTCCTATAATTCACCCCTCCACTTT
.	TRBJ2-3	TRBD2	TRBV28	CASSSSGRGDTQYF	TGTGCCAGCAGCTCAAGCGGGAGGGGAGATACGCAGTATTTT
.	TRBJ2-2	TRBD2	TRBV9	CASSWGGTSGSLGAGELFF	TGTGCCAGCAGCTGGGGTGGGACTAGCGGGAGTTTGGGGGCCGGGGAGCTGTTTTTT
.	TRBJ2-1	TRBD1	TRBV2	CASSGDSYNEQFF	TGTGCCAGCAGCGGGGACAGCTACAATGAGCAGTTCTTC
.	TRBJ1-6	.	TRBV5-6	CASSLGFETGVFSLHF	TGTGCCAGCAGCTTGGGATTTGAGACAGGTGTTTTCTCCCTCCACTTT
.	TRBJ1-2	TRBD1	TRBV5-4	CASNPGTLDRVWDNYGYTF	TGTGCCAGCAATCCGGGGACCCTCGACAGGGTTTGGGATAACTATGGCTACACCTTC
.	TRBJ2-3	TRBD2	TRBV13	CASSLVGGRAADTQYF	TGTGCCAGCAGCTTAGTAGGCGGGAGGGCCGCAGATACGCAGTATTTT
.	TRBJ2-5	TRBD2	TRBV24-1	CATSDAGLAGETQYF	TGTGCCACCAGTGATGCGGGACTAGCGGGAGAGACCCAGTACTTC
.	TRBJ2-7	.	TRBV4-2	CASSQGLQISYEQYF	TGTGCCAGCAGCCAAGGTCTACAGATCTCCTACGAGCAGTACTTC
.	TRBJ1-1	.	TRBV7-9	CASSRRRGRTTEAFF	TGTGCCAGCAGTCGACGACGGGGGAGGACCACTGAAGCTTTCTTT
.	TRBJ2-1	TRBD2	TRBV29-1	CSVAGLADHYNEQFF	TGCAGCGTGGCGGGACTAGCGGATCACTACAATGAGCAGTTCTTC
.	TRBJ1-1	.	TRBV7-2	CASSLAPTEAFF	TGTGCCAGCAGCTTAGCCCCAACTGAAGCTTTCTTT
.	TRBJ2-2	.	TRBV18	CASSPIGNTGELFF	TGTGCCAGCTCACCGATCGGGAACACCGGGGAGCTGTTTTTT
.	TRBJ2-5	.	TRBV29-1	CSVEANREETQYF	TGCAGCGTTGAGGCAAACCGGGAAGAGACCCAGTACTTC
.	TRBJ2-7	.	TRBV11-2	CASSLVPGVDWAEQYF	TGTGCCAGCAGCTTAGTCCCTGGTGTGGACTGGGCGGAACAGTACTTC
.	TRBJ2-7	TRBD2	TRBV5-4	CASSTSTSGRARREQYF	TGTGCCAGCAGCACATCCACTAGCGGGAGGGCCCGTCGGGAGCAGTACTTC
many	TRBJ1-2	.	TRBV5-1	CASSSGSSGTF	TGCGCCAGCAGCTCGGGATCCAGTGGAACCTTC
.	TRBJ2-3	TRBD1	TRBV19	CASAGGAGTDTQYF	TGTGCCAGTGCAGGGGGCGCCGGGACAGATACGCAGTATTTT
.	TRBJ1-2	TRBD1	TRBV5-1	CASSITGTGDNGYTF	TGCGCCAGCAGCATCACCGGGACAGGGGATAATGGCTACACCTTC
.	TRBJ1-6	.	TRBV3-1/TRBV3-2	CASSPLPDSPLHF	TGTGCCAGCAGCCCACTTCCGGATTCACCCCTCCACTTT
.	TRBJ2-7	TRBD1	TRBV9	CASSRGQGEQYF	TGTGCCAGCAGCCGAGGACAGGGCGAGCAGTACTTC
.	TRBJ2-5	.	TRBV5-1	CASSFGGGQQETQYF	TGCGCCAGCAGCTTCGGGGGAGGCCAACAAGAGACCCAGTACTTC
.	TRBJ2-2	TRBD2	TRBV2	CASTSESGRTGELFF	TGTGCCAGCACCTCTGAAAGCGGGAGGACCGGGGAGCTGTTTTTT
.	TRBJ2-3	.	TRBV3-1/TRBV3-2	CASSQRGWAGRDTQYF	TGTGCCAGCAGCCAAAGGGGTTGGGCAGGGCGAGATACGCAGTATTTT
.	TRBJ1-5	.	TRBV19	CASTLGGPNQPQHF	TGTGCCAGTACCCTCGGGGGACCCAATCAGCCCCAGCATTTT
.	TRBJ1-1	.	TRBV5-1	CASSPVTANTEAFF	TGCGCCAGCAGCCCCGTGACAGCGAACACTGAAGCTTTCTTT
.	TRBJ1-2	TRBD1	TRBV19	CASSTGPHRGYGYTF	TGTGCCAGTAGTACGGGACCTCACAGGGGCTATGGCTACACCTTC
.	TRBJ2-1	TRBD2	TRBV29-1	CSVEEGTSGYNEQFF	TGCAGCGTTGAAGAGGGGACTAGCGGCTACAATGAGCAGTTCTTC
.	TRBJ2-1	TRBD2	TRBV7-8	CASSPLTSGRANEQFF	TGTGCCAGCAGCCCACTGACTAGCGGGAGGGCCAATGAGCAGTTCTTC
.	TRBJ1-5	TRBD1	TRBV5-1	CASSLVGGGQPQHF	TGCGCCAGCAGCTTGGTAGGGGGCGGTCAGCCCCAGCATTTT
.	TRBJ2-7	TRBD2	TRBV3-1/TRBV3-2	CASRETSGIRQYF	TGTGCCAGCAGGGAGACTAGCGGGATAAGACAGTACTTC
.	TRBJ2-5	TRBD1	TRBV5-1	CASSLVAGGLETQYF	TGCGCCAGCAGCTTGGTGGCAGGGGGCTTGGAGACCCAGTACTTC
.	TRBJ2-3	TRBD1	TRBV19	CASSIKGAGDTQYF	TGTGCCAGTAGTATCAAGGGGGCAGGAGATACGCAGTATTTT
.	TRBJ1-5	.	TRBV19	CASTSRQERYSNQPQHF	TGTGCCAGTACCTCCAGACAAGAACGATATAGCAATCAGCCCCAGCATTTT
.	TRBJ2-1	TRBD2	TRBV5-1	CASRGTTSGSGNEQFF	TGCGCCAGCAGGGGTACAACTAGCGGGAGCGGCAATGAGCAGTTCTTC
.	TRBJ2-3	.	TRBV11-2	CASSLDRTVTDTQYF	TGTGCCAGCAGCTTAGATCGGACTGTCACAGATACGCAGTATTTT
.	TRBJ2-2	.	TRBV11-2	CASSSILAKELFF	TGTGCCAGCAGCTCCATCCTAGCGAAGGAGCTGTTTTTT
.	TRBJ2-2	TRBD2	TRBV5-1	CASSLTSGNTGELFF	TGCGCCAGCAGCCTAACTAGCGGGAACACCGGGGAGCTGTTTTTT